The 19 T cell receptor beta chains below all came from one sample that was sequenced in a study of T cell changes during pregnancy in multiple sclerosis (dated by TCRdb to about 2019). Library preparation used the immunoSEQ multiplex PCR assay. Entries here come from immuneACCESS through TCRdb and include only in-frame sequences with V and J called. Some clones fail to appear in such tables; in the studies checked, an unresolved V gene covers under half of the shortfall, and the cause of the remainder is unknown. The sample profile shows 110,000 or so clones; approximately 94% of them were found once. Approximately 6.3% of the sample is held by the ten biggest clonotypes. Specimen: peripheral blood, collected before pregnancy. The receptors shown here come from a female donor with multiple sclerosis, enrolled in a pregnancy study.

This chain's CDR3 is CASSPRARNTEAFF. Written as DNA, the CDR3 is TGTGCCAGCAGTCCACGAGCCCGGAACACTGAAGCTTTCTTT. The chain joins TRBV27 to TRBJ1-1; D is uncertain. CDR1 is MNHEY, CDR2 SMNVEV, per germline (reference sequence). Deletions cut 5 bases from V and 1 base from J, with 11 bases between. The CDR3 totals 14 residues.

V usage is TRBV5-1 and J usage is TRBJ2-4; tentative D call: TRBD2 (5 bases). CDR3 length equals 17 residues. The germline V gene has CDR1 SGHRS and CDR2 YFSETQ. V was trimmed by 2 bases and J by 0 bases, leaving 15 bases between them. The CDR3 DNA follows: TGCGCCAGCAGCTTAAACGGACTGATCCTAGCCAAAAACATTCAGTACTTC. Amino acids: CASSLNGLILAKNIQYF. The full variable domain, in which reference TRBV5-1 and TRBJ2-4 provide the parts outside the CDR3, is KAGVTQTPRYLIKTRGQQVTLSCSPISGHRSVSWYQQTPGQGLQFLFEYFSETQRNKGNFPGRFSGRQFSNSRSEMNVSTLELGDSALYLCASSLNGLILAKNIQYFGAGTRLSVL.

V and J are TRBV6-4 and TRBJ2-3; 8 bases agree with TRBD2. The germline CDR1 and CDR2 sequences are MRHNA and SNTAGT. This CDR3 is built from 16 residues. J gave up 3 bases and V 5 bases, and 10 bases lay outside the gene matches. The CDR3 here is CASSPRGSGATDTQYF. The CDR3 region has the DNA TGTGCCAGCAGTCCACGAGGTAGCGGGGCAACAGATACGCAGTATTTT.

The CDR3 is CASSPAARDTEAFF. The CDR3, as DNA: TGTGCCAGCAGCCCCGCCGCCCGGGACACTGAAGCTTTCTTT. This chain connects TRBV7-3 to TRBJ1-1; D call uncertain. V was clipped by 5 bases and J by 3 bases, with 13 bases between them. The CDR3 runs to 14 residues. The germline CDR1 and CDR2 sequences are SGHTA and FQGTGA.

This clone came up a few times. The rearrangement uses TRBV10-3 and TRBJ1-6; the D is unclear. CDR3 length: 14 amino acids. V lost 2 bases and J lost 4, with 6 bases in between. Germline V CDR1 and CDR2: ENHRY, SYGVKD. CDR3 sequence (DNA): TGTGCCATCAGTGAGCCCCCTTATAATTCACCCCTCCACTTT. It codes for CAISEPPYNSPLHF.

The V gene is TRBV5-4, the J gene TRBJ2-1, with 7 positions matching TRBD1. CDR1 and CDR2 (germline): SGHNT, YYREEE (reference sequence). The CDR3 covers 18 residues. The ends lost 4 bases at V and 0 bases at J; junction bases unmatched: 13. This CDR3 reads CASSRDSRQGDSYNEQFF. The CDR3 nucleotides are TGTGCCAGCAGCCGAGACTCCCGCCAGGGGGACTCCTACAATGAGCAGTTCTTC.

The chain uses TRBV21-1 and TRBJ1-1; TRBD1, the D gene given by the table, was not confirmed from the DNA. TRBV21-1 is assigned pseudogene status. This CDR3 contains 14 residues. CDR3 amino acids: CASSKGQDDTEAFF. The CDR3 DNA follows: TGTGCCAGCAGCAAAGGGCAGGATGACACTGAAGCTTTCTTT.

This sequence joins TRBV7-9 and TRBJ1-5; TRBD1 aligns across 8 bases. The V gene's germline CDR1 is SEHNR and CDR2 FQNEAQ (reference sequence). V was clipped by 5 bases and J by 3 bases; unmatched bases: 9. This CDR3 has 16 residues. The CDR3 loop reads CASSLWTGSNNQPQHF. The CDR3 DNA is TGTGCCAGCAGCCTTTGGACAGGGTCAAACAATCAGCCCCAGCATTTT. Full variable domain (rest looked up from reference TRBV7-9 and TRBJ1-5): DTGVSQNPRHKITKRGQNVTFRCDPISEHNRLYWYRQTLGQGPEFLTYFQNEAQLEKSRLLSDRFSAERPKGSFSTLEIQRTEQGDSAMYLCASSLWTGSNNQPQHFGDGTRLSIL.

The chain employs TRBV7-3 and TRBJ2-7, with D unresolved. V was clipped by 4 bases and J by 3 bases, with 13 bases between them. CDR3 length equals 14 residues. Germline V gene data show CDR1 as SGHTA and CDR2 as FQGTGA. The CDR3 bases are TGTGCCAGCAGCTGTACTATTGCCCTCTACGAGCAGTACTTC. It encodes CASSCTIALYEQYF.

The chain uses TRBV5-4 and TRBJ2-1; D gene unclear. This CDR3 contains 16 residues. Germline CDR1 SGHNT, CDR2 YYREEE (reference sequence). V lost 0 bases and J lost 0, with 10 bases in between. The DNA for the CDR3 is TGTGCCAGCAGCTTGGATCCGCGAAGCTCCTACAATGAGCAGTTCTTC. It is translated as CASSLDPRSSYNEQFF. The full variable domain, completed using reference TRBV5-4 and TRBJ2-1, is ETGVTQSPTHLIKTRGQQVTLRCSSQSGHNTVSWYQQALGQGPQFIFQYYREEENGRGNFPPRFSGLQFPNYSSELNVNALELDDSALYLCASSLDPRSSYNEQFFGPGTRLTVL.

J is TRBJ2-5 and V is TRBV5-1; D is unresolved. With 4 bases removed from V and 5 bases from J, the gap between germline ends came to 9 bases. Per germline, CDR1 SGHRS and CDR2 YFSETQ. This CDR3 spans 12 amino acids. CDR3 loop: CASSPNRETQYF. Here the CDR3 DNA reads TGCGCCAGCAGCCCCAATCGGGAGACCCAGTACTTC.

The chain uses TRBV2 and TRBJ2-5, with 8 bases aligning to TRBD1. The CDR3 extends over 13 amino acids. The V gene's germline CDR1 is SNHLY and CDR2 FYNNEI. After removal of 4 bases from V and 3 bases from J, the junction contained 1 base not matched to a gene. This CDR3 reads CASSADREETQYF. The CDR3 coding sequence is TGTGCCAGCAGTGCGGACAGGGAAGAGACCCAGTACTTC.

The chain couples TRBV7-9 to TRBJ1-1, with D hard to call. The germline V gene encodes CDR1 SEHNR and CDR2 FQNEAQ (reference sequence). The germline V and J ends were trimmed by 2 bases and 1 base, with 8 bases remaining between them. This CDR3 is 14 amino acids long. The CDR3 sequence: CASSLKEANTEAFF. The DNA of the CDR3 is TGTGCCAGCAGCTTAAAGGAGGCGAACACTGAAGCTTTCTTT.

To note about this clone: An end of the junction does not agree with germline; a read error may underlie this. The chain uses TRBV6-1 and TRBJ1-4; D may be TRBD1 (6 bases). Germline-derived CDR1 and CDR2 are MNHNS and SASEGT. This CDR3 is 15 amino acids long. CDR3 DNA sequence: TGTGCCAGCAGTGAAGCGCTGGGGGCAGGGCCCCAAACAAAGTTT. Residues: CASSEALGAGPQTKF.

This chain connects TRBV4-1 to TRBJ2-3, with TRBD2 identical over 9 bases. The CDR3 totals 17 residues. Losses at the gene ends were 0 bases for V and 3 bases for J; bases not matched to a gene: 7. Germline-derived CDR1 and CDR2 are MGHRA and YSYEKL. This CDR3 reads CASSQDLGLAGTDTQYF. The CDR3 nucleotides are TGCGCCAGCAGCCAAGATTTGGGTCTAGCGGGGACAGATACGCAGTATTTT.

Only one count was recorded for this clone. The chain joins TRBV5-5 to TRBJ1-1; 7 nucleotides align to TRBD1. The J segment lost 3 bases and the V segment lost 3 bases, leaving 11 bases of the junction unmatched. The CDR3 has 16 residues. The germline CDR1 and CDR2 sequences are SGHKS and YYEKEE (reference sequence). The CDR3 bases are TGTGCCAGCAGCTCCCGACAGGGCGGGGGGGACACTGAAGCTTTCTTT. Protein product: CASSSRQGGGDTEAFF.

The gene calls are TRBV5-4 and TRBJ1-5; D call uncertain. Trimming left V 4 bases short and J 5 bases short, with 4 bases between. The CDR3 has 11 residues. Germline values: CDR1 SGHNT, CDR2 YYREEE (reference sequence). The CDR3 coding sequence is TGTGCCAGCAGCCCGGATCAGCCCCAGCATTTT. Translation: CASSPDQPQHF.

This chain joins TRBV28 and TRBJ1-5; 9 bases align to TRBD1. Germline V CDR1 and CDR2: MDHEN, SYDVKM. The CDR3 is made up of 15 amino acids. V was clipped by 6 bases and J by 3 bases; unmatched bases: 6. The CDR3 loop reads CASRTGQGDNQPQHF. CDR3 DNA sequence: TGTGCCAGCAGAACGGGACAGGGAGACAATCAGCCCCAGCATTTT.

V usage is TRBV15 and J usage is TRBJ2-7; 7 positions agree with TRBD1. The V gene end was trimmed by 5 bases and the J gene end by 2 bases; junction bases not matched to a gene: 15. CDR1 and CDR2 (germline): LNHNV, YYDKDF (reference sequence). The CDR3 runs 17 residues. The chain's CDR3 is CATSVTHSGTAPYEQYF. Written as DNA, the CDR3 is TGTGCCACCAGCGTTACACATTCCGGGACAGCTCCCTACGAGCAGTACTTC.